This TCR beta chain came from a study of T cell repertoires in cytomegalovirus infection. At the level of the study: It can be stated that public TCR beta signatures indicated CMV infection as well as a matching HLA type. Study outcomes and limitations: Carriers of CMV plus the relevant HLA were identified by cumulative public TCR beta family frequency. Ex vivo responses were dominated by HLA-C-restricted CMV-specific TCR beta clonotypes.

A remark on this clonotype: Its antigen remains unknown.

Germline values: CDR1 SNHLY, CDR2 FYNNEI. This CDR3 is built from 13 residues. V dropped 5 bases and J dropped 4 bases, with 11 bases sitting between them. TCRdb independently ran MiXCR on the reads; one entry per CDR3 protein. Among about 400,000 distinct CDR3 sequences listed, 18% were seen once. This sequence was found in a human donor in good health (CMV status not recorded). Some clones in this sample may be carry-over from other donors' samples. The chain combines TRBV2 with TRBJ1-1; D call uncertain. The sample taken for sequencing was PBMCs. The CDR3 sequence: CASSREPGTEAFF. Written as DNA, the CDR3 is TGTGCCAGCAGTAGGGAACCGGGCACTGAAGCTTTCTTT.